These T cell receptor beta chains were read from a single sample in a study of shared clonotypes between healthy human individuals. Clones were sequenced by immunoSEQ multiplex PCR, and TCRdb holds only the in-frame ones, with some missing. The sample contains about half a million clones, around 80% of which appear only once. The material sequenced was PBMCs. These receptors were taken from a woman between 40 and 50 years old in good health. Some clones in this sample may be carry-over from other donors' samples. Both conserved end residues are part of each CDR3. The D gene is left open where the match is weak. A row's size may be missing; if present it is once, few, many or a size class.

TGCGCCAGCTTAGAGACAGGGACTACCTACGAGCAGTACTTC	CASLETGTTYEQYF	-	TRBV10-2	TRBJ2-7	-
TGTGCCAGCAGCCAAGATAGGGGCGGGGGAAATGAAAAACTGTTTTTT	CASSQDRGGGNEKLFF	-	TRBV4-2	TRBJ1-4	once
TGTGCCAGCAGCTCGGGGCAGAATATAGCCAAAAACATTCAGTACTTC	CASSSGQNIAKNIQYF	-	TRBV11-2	TRBJ2-4	-
TGTGCCAGCAGCAGACAGGGTTCAGACTACGAGCAGTACTTC	CASSRQGSDYEQYF	TRBD1	TRBV6-5	TRBJ2-7	many
TGTGCCAGCAGTAAACACAGGATGAACACTGAAGCTTTCTTT	CASSKHRMNTEAFF	-	TRBV28	TRBJ1-1	-
TGTGCCTGGACCCGGACAGGGGGCGACTATGGCCACACCTTC	CAWTRTGGDYGHTF	TRBD1	TRBV30	TRBJ1-2	-
TGTGCCAGCAGCACGACCTATTACGAGCAGTACTTC	CASSTTYYEQYF	-	TRBV7-2	TRBJ2-7	-
TGCGCCAGCAGTGGGCTAGCCCGCCCAGATACGCAGTATTTT	CASSGLARPDTQYF	-	TRBV10-2	TRBJ2-3	-
TGTGCCAGCACCTTCCTAACTCACAATGAGCAGTTCTTC	CASTFLTHNEQFF	-	TRBV5-4	TRBJ2-1	-
TGTGCCAGCAGCTTAACAGGGGGCCGGGGCGGAACCTCCTACAATGAGCAGTTCTTC	CASSLTGGRGGTSYNEQFF	TRBD1	TRBV7-3	TRBJ2-1	once
TGTGCCAGCAGCAATCAGTCTGGCGGTATAGCCAAAAACATTCAGTACTTC	CASSNQSGGIAKNIQYF	-	TRBV21-1	TRBJ2-4	-
TGCGCCAGCAGCCATGGCCGAACTAGCGGGACGGATACGCAGTATTTT	CASSHGRTSGTDTQYF	TRBD2	TRBV4-1	TRBJ2-3	-
TGTGCCAGCAGCTTAGCGGACGCCACAGATACGCAGTATTTT	CASSLADATDTQYF	-	TRBV7-2	TRBJ2-3	-
TGTGCCAGCTCAGACCAGGGAAGCACTGAAGCTTTCTTT	CASSDQGSTEAFF	-	TRBV2	TRBJ1-1	-
TGTGCCAGCTCGCAGGCGGGGACTAATGAAAAACTGTTTTTT	CASSQAGTNEKLFF	-	TRBV18	TRBJ1-4	few
TGTGCCAGCAGCTTAGGGGCCCCGGGAACGACAGATACGCAGTATTTT	CASSLGAPGTTDTQYF	-	TRBV11-2	TRBJ2-3	-
TGTGCCAGTAGTCATGACAGGGAGGGACAAGAGACCCAGTACTTC	CASSHDREGQETQYF	-	TRBV19	TRBJ2-5	-
TGTGCCAGCACGGATACGGGACTTATGAACACTGAAGCTTTCTTT	CASTDTGLMNTEAFF	-	TRBV2	TRBJ1-1	few
TGTGCCAGCAGTATTAGCGCACGACCCTCCTACAATGAGCAGTTCTTC	CASSISARPSYNEQFF	-	TRBV28	TRBJ2-1	-
TGTGCCAGCAGCTTATGGGCCGGGGGGGTAGATACGCAGTATTTT	CASSLWAGGVDTQYF	TRBD2	TRBV11-2	TRBJ2-3	-
TGTGCCAGCAAGTTGGGACCCTCCAAAAAGGGCTACACCTTC	CASKLGPSKKGYTF	-	TRBV6-1	TRBJ1-2	-
TGTGCCTGGCGGGAGGGGATATATGGCTACACCTTC	CAWREGIYGYTF	-	TRBV30	TRBJ1-2	-
TGTGCCAGCATGTCTGGTTTGGAGCAGTTCTTC	CASMSGLEQFF	-	TRBV6-1	TRBJ2-1	-
TGTGCCATCAGTGAGAGGCAGGGTGGCACCGGGGAGCTGTTTTTT	CAISERQGGTGELFF	-	TRBV10-3	TRBJ2-2	-
TGTGCCTGGGGAATACACCTATACGAGCAGTACTTC	CAWGIHLYEQYF	-	TRBV30	TRBJ2-7	-
TGTGCCAGCAGCTTAAACGGACAGGGATGGGGAGAGACCCAGTACTTC	CASSLNGQGWGETQYF	TRBD1	TRBV7-9	TRBJ2-5	-
TGTGCCAGCAGCCGGACTAGCGGGAGGTCCCAGGGTGAGCAGTTCTTC	CASSRTSGRSQGEQFF	TRBD2	TRBV2	TRBJ2-1	once